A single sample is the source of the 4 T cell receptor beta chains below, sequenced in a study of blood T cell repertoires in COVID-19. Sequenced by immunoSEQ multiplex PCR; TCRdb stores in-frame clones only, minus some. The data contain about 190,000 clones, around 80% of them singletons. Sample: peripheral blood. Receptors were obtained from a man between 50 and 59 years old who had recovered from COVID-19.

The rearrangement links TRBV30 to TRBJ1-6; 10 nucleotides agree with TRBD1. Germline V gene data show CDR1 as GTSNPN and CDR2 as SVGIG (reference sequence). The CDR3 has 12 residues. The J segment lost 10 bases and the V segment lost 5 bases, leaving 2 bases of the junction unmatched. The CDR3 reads CAWGQGESPLHF. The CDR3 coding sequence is TGTGCCTGGGGACAGGGGGAGTCACCCCTCCACTTT.

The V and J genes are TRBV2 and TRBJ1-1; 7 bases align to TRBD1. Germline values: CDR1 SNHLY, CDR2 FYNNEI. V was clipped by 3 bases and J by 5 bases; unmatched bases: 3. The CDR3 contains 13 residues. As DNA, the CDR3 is TGTGCCAGCAGTGAGACAGGGATTACTGAAGCTTTCTTT. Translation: CASSETGITEAFF.

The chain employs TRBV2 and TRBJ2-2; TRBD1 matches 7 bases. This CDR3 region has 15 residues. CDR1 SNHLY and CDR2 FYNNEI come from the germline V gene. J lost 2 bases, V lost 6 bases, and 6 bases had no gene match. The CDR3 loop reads CASRYRGTNTGELFF. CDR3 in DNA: TGTGCCAGCAGATACAGGGGCACCAACACCGGGGAGCTGTTTTTT.

In DNA form, the CDR3 reads TGTGCCACAATCGGGACAGAAGAATACGAGCAGTACTTC. This codes for CATIGTEEYEQYF. This chain joins TRBV10-3 and TRBJ2-7; 7 bases line up with TRBD1. Trimming removed 10 bases from V and 4 bases from J; junction bases left unmatched: 10. Germline CDR1 ENHRY, CDR2 SYGVKD. CDR3 length: 13 residues.